A single TCR beta chain is shown here with its context. This clonotype has more than one count but fewer than ten. Its cognate antigen has yet to be identified. Base qualities are not recorded, but no much larger clone differs from it by a single base. These data belong to a study of T cells in Graves' hyperthyroidism and ophthalmopathy (dated 2019 in TCRdb). General notes on the study: Peripheral blood samples were taken at initial diagnosis, before any treatment was given. After blood sampling, hyperthyroidism patients were treated with methimazole at a starting dose of 30 mg daily, and ophthalmopathy patients were treated with high-dose intravenous methylprednisolone. The roughly 99 discovery patients were divided at random into training and test sets in a 7:3 ratio. To identify TCR V-J signatures that set the groups apart, the researchers used a discovery cohort of 100 patients, made up of roughly 45 with Graves' ophthalmopathy and 57 with stable Graves' hyperthyroidism. According to the paper, TCR Vbeta CDR3 sequencing was carried out on roughly 130 peripheral blood samples, which came from 40 to 45 ophthalmopathy, 80 or so hyperthyroidism and around 17 progressor patients. Whether ophthalmopathy could be predicted prospectively was tested in an independent validation cohort made up of under 20 hyperthyroidism patients plus 17 patients who later progressed to ophthalmopathy. In six Graves' hyperthyroidism patients, the study also compared T-cell repertoires from thyroid tissue with T-cell repertoires from blood. The investigation overall reported the following: In validation, the model predicted progression to ophthalmopathy a median of roughly 6.1 months before onset, with roughly 70% sensitivity and about 72% specificity. Sample size was not statistically predetermined, and blinding of investigators to group allocation was not performed. Ophthalmopathy was separated from stable hyperthyroidism by a 13 V-J signature model, with about 86% sensitivity and about 84% specificity obtained in cross-validation and 80%/75% obtained in testing. Most expanded thyroid clonotypes (frequency above 0.001) were also detected in blood, a finding suggesting that blood repertoires may reflect thyroid immune responses.

CDR3 length: 14 amino acids, cysteine to phenylalanine. Left in the record is the CDR3 DNA by itself, 42 bases read in frame from the first base. For this chain, trimming is 1 base at the V end and 13 bases at the J end, and the number of junction bases without a gene match is 10. CDR1 and CDR2 were assigned from the germline V gene as SGHTA and FQGNSA. Ophthalmopathy patients had moderately to severely active disease, with a Clinical Activity Score of 3 or more, a NOSPECS grade of 4 or more, and a disease duration of less than 3 months. Any patient with an uncontrolled infection, another autoimmune disease, pregnancy or lactation was excluded. Diagnoses were based on clinical symptoms, serum thyroxine and TRAb, thyroid ultrasound and orbital computed tomography. PBMCs were isolated from 10 ml of fresh peripheral blood by Ficoll-Paque density gradient centrifugation. Total RNA was extracted with Trizol reagent, and quality was checked on an Agilent 2100 Bioanalyzer.

TCR beta CDR3 regions were amplified from RNA transcripts. The first round of RT-PCR for the TCR CDR3 was performed with the HTBI primer set and the Qiagen OneStep RT-PCR kit. Libraries were constructed in a second round of multiplex PCR, after which size selection and purification were carried out. Paired-end sequencing of the libraries was performed with 100 bp reads on an Illumina HiSeq2000. The paper's processing steps were these. SOAPnuke was used to process the raw data, throwing out any read that contained adapters or uncalled bases, had a mean Phred below 15, or lacked an exact constant-primer or identifier match. High-quality paired reads were merged using COPE v1.2.5, and each unique nucleotide sequence was defined as a clonotype. Clonotypes were aligned to IMGT TRBV, TRBD and TRBJ reference segments using MiTCR v1.1. The analysis was restricted to V-J combinations with a frequency above 0.0001, which together covered approximately 99% of the repertoires. The TCS score was defined as the ratio of F50 (clonal expansion) to E x V (chaos), calculated using BLOSUM62-based TCRdist between CDR3 peptides within each V-J. Welch's t-statistics and random forest reduced fewer than 600 V-J features to roughly 13, which were used in a naive Bayes classifier (R e1071). TCRdb reworked the public reads: Q25 trimming with fastp, MiXCR clone assembly, productive beta chains retained. Entries are consolidated by CDR3 protein sequence, retaining the most common genes and DNA. TCRdb, not the original authors, processed these V and J calls. The sample includes roughly 530,000 distinct CDR3 sequences, with under 20% observed a single time. Approximately 16% of the sample belongs to the ten largest clones.

This chain is built from TRBV7-2 and TRBJ2-5; the junction holds 9 bases that match TRBD2. The sequenced material came from blood. The TCR sequence derives from a young woman with Graves' ophthalmopathy. In nucleotides, the sequence is TGTGCCAGCAGCTTAGAAAGGACTAGCGCCGGAGGGTACTTC. The encoded protein is CASSLERTSAGGYF.